The T cell receptor beta chain under discussion was sequenced for a study of T cells in Graves' hyperthyroidism and ophthalmopathy (dated by TCRdb to about 2019). Study-level background: TCR V-J signatures able to tell the groups apart were searched for in a discovery cohort of more than 90 patients, of whom around 43 had Graves' ophthalmopathy and some 60 had stable Graves' hyperthyroidism. Prospective prediction of ophthalmopathy was tested in an independent validation cohort consisting of roughly 19 hyperthyroidism patients and approximately 16 patients who later progressed to ophthalmopathy. The 100 or so discovery patients were randomly divided into training and test sets at a 7:3 ratio. In more than 5 Graves' hyperthyroidism patients, the study also compared T-cell repertoires from thyroid tissue with T-cell repertoires from blood. Once sampling was done, hyperthyroidism patients were given methimazole at a starting dose of 30 mg daily, whereas ophthalmopathy patients were given high-dose intravenous methylprednisolone. The paper reports TCR Vbeta CDR3 sequencing of fewer than 150 peripheral blood samples: approximately 43 ophthalmopathy, about 75 hyperthyroidism and 17 progressor patients.

The TCR beta CDR3 regions were amplified from the RNA transcripts. A first-round RT-PCR of the TCR CDR3 used the HTBI primer set with the Qiagen OneStep RT-PCR kit. Libraries were constructed in a second round of multiplex PCR, after which size selection and purification were carried out. Libraries were sequenced paired-end with 100 bp reads on an Illumina HiSeq2000. The published analysis was carried out like this. SOAPnuke was used to process the raw data, throwing out any read that contained adapters or uncalled bases, had a mean Phred below 15, or lacked an exact constant-primer or identifier match. High-quality paired reads were merged with COPE v1.2.5, and unique nucleotide sequences were defined as clonotypes. Clonotypes were aligned to IMGT TRBV, TRBD and TRBJ reference segments using MiTCR v1.1. The analysis was restricted to V-J combinations with a frequency above 0.0001, which together covered 99.2% of the repertoires. The TCS score was defined as F50 (clonal expansion) divided by E x V (chaos), with BLOSUM62-based TCRdist calculated between CDR3 peptides within each V-J. Welch's t-statistics and random forest reduced roughly 500 V-J features to under 15, which were used in a naive Bayes classifier (R e1071). The similarity between thyroid and blood repertoires was quantified using the Morisita-Horn index. TCRdb reprocessed the public reads (quality trimming at Q25 with fastp, clone calling with MiXCR) and kept in-frame beta chains. Every CDR3 protein is listed once, alongside the most common genes and DNA of its rows. The V and J calls come from TCRdb's annotation, not from the publication. The sample profile shows about 610,000 distinct CDR3 sequences; roughly 50% of them were found once. The ten largest clones capture about 7.8% of the sample.

Stable Graves' hyperthyroidism was defined as no progression to ophthalmopathy during 18 months of follow-up. The hyperthyroidism patients were between 18 and 65 years old and newly diagnosed, with a disease duration of less than 2 months. Any patient with an uncontrolled infection, another autoimmune disease, pregnancy or lactation was excluded. Clinical symptoms, serum thyroxine and TRAb, thyroid ultrasound, and orbital computed tomography formed the basis for the diagnoses. Trizol reagent was used to extract total RNA, and RNA quality was then checked on an Agilent 2100 Bioanalyzer. This clonotype was seen more than once but under ten times. Its antigen remains undetermined. Nothing much larger sits one base from this clone, and base qualities are not available. Study-wide findings and limitations: Most expanded thyroid clonotypes (frequency above 0.001) were also found in blood, which suggests that blood repertoires may mirror thyroid immune responses. In cross-validation, a model built on a 13 V-J signature told ophthalmopathy apart from stable hyperthyroidism with 85% to 90% sensitivity and approximately 81% specificity, and in testing the same model reached 80%/75%. In validation, the model predicted progression to ophthalmopathy a median of roughly 6.5 months before onset, with over 60% sensitivity and 72.22% specificity. Sample size was not statistically predetermined, and blinding of investigators to group allocation was not performed.

Counted from cysteine to phenylalanine, this CDR3 has 13 amino acids. CDR3 DNA only is kept here, 39 bases in frame from base 1. From the germline V gene (reference sequence), CDR1 is LGHDT and CDR2 is YNNKEL. V lost 2 bases and J lost 8 bases; the stretch between them is 9 bases long. Sample: peripheral blood or thyroid tissue (not recorded which). The sequence is built from TRBV3-1 and TRBJ1-4, with the D gene call left open. The TCR sequence derives from a young woman with Graves' hyperthyroidism. The DNA sequence is TGTGCCAGCAGCCAAATGTTCGACGAAAAACTGTTTTTT. Its translation is CASSQMFDEKLFF.